This TCR beta chain was sequenced in a study of shared clonotypes between healthy human individuals. This CDR3 has 15 amino acids. Per germline, CDR1 LGHNA and CDR2 YNFKEQ. V lost 3 bases and J 0 bases, leaving 12 bases between the germline ends. The table lists this clone with a few counts. As yet, its antigen is unknown. Deep was the level at which the assay was run. Clones were sequenced by immunoSEQ multiplex PCR, and TCRdb holds only the in-frame ones, with some missing. Here the sample spans around 100,000 clones, roughly 70% being singletons. Study-wide findings and caveats: Clonotype sharing across a few donors was observed for approximately 5% of naive CD4 clonotypes. Sequencing depth was predicted to influence how clonotypes are shared among donors. The generation probabilities recorded for non-shared clonotypes fell below those of clonotypes shared by all four donors.

The chain joins TRBV4-2 to TRBJ2-7, with D perhaps matching TRBD2 (6 bases). The specimen was memory CD8+ T cells sorted from blood. Subset: CD45RO+ cells pooled with CCR7-negative TemRA cells. The TCR originated in a woman aged 25 to 39 in good health. The CDR3 DNA sequence: TGTGCCAGCAGCCAGACTAGGGGTATCTCCTACGAGCAGTACTTC. It encodes CASSQTRGISYEQYF.